The 28 T cell receptor beta chains below were found in one sample sequenced in a study of shared clonotypes between healthy human individuals. The naive CD8 population came from CD45RO-negative cells selected for CCR7, without terminally differentiated effector memory CD45RA+ cells. This table comes from immunoSEQ multiplex PCR, and its TCRdb copy is limited to in-frame clones, with some not included. The sample records around 2,000,000 clones, over 85% being singletons. Specimen: naive CD8+ T cells sorted from blood. The receptors were sampled from a man between 18 and 29 years old in good health.

Concerning this clone: The same CDR3 arises from other DNA sequences in this sample as well. V gene TRBV5-4 combines with J gene TRBJ2-7; D possibly corresponds to TRBD1 (5 bases). V was shortened by 2 bases and J by 1 base, with 13 bases between the two germline ends. This CDR3 has 15 amino acids. CDR1 and CDR2 from the germline V gene are SGHNT and YYREEE (reference sequence). The DNA of the CDR3 is TGTGCCAGCAGCTTTGGCCAGGGCAAATCCTACGAGCAGTACTTC. Its protein product is CASSFGQGKSYEQYF.

The CDR3 DNA is TGTGCCAGCAGCTTGACCATAAATGAGCAGTTCTTC. Its translation: CASSLTINEQFF. The chain combines TRBV5-4 with TRBJ2-1; D gene unclear. Per germline, CDR1 SGHNT and CDR2 YYREEE (reference sequence). The CDR3 is 12 residues long. V lost 1 base and J lost 7, with 6 bases in between.

As to this clone: Different DNA sequences within this sample yield the same CDR3. This rearrangement joins TRBV4-1 to TRBJ1-1; 7 bases are a match to TRBD1. The J segment lost 0 bases and the V segment lost 1 base, leaving 2 bases of the junction unmatched. The CDR3 consists of 15 residues. Germline V gene sequence: CDR1 MGHRA, CDR2 YSYEKL. DNA for the CDR3: TGCGCCAGCAGCCAAGGGACAGGACTGAACACTGAAGCTTTCTTT. Its protein product is CASSQGTGLNTEAFF.

J is TRBJ2-7 and V is TRBV11-2; 10 nucleotides align to TRBD2. From germline, CDR1 is SGHAT and CDR2 FQNNGV. CDR3 length: 16 amino acids. V shed 5 bases, J shed 3 bases, and the junction held 10 bases outside the gene matches. CDR3 in DNA: TGTGCCAGCAGCGCCTACACTAGCGGGGTTCTCTACGAGCAGTACTTC. Protein product: CASSAYTSGVLYEQYF.

V and J are TRBV11-2 and TRBJ2-3; no definite D call. The V end was cut by 6 bases, the J end by 2 bases, with 9 bases between. This CDR3 comprises 13 residues. CDR1 is SGHAT, CDR2 FQNNGV, per germline. The DNA for the CDR3 is TGTGCCAGCAGTTGGGTGTACACAGATACGCAGTATTTT. Translated, it gives CASSWVYTDTQYF.

The CDR3 nucleotides read TGCGCCAGCAGCTTGGATCAAGGGGATGGCTACACCTTC. Encoded protein: CASSLDQGDGYTF. The chain employs TRBV5-1 and TRBJ1-2; D might be TRBD1 (5 bases). Germline-derived CDR1 and CDR2 are SGHRS and YFSETQ. Trimming stripped 0 bases from V and 6 bases from J, with 9 bases between. This CDR3 region has 13 residues. The complete variable domain, with remaining parts taken from reference TRBV5-1 and TRBJ1-2, reads KAGVTQTPRYLIKTRGQQVTLSCSPISGHRSVSWYQQTPGQGLQFLFEYFSETQRNKGNFPGRFSGRQFSNSRSEMNVSTLELGDSALYLCASSLDQGDGYTFGSGTRLTVV.

This chain links TRBV10-1 with TRBJ2-2; D remains unclear. The V gene's germline CDR1 is WNHNN and CDR2 SYGVQD (reference sequence). The CDR3 contains 14 residues. V was clipped by 2 bases and J by 5 bases, with 9 bases between them. CDR3 sequence: CASSEQARTGELFF. The CDR3 DNA reads as TGCGCCAGCAGTGAGCAGGCCAGGACCGGGGAGCTGTTTTTT.

This chain links TRBV23-1 with TRBJ1-6; D perhaps matches TRBD1 (5 bases). TRBV23-1 is reported as an ORF; its role is uncertain. This CDR3 contains 14 residues. V was clipped by 0 bases and J by 13 bases, with 13 bases between them. The CDR3 reads CASSQSPGLSPLHF. CDR3 bases: TGCGCCAGCAGTCAATCTCCAGGGTTGAGCCCCCTCCACTTT.

V is TRBV4-1 and J is TRBJ2-7, with D tentatively TRBD2 (5 bases). V was cut by 4 bases and J by 3 bases, with 16 bases left in between. Per the germline V gene, CDR1 is MGHRA and CDR2 is YSYEKL. The CDR3 is 15 residues long. This CDR3 reads CASSPEAGGIYEQYF. CDR3 DNA sequence: TGCGCCAGCAGCCCCGAAGCTGGAGGAATCTACGAGCAGTACTTC.

This chain uses TRBV7-6 with TRBJ2-2; unclear D gene. Trimming removed 1 base at V and 4 bases at J, with 4 bases between. The germline V gene has CDR1 SGHVS and CDR2 FNYEAQ. This CDR3 is built from 13 residues. DNA of the CDR3: TGTGCCAGCAGCTTAGGGGCCACCGGGGAGCTGTTTTTT. Translation gives CASSLGATGELFF.

This sequence joins TRBV30 and TRBJ2-1; no clear D. Germline CDR1 GTSNPN, CDR2 SVGIG (reference sequence). This CDR3 spans 12 amino acids. Trimming shortened V by 2 bases and J by 15 bases, and 17 bases separated the two germline ends. The CDR3 bases are TGTGCCTGGAGTCCGTCAGCAAACCCCGGGTTCTTC. Translation: CAWSPSANPGFF.

A remark on this clone: Other DNA variants within this sample encode the same CDR3. This chain connects TRBV27 to TRBJ1-2; perhaps TRBD1 as D (5 bases). Between the trimmed V and J ends, which lost 6 bases and 2 bases, there was a span of 13 bases. The CDR3 covers 14 residues. Germline V gene sequence: CDR1 MNHEY, CDR2 SMNVEV (reference sequence). Here the CDR3 DNA reads TGTGCCAGCAGCCTAACGGGGGGGAACTATGGCTACACCTTC. Translation: CASSLTGGNYGYTF.

The chain combines TRBV7-9 with TRBJ2-5; D gene ambiguous. CDR3 length: 18 residues. V lost 1 base and J 3 bases, leaving 21 bases between the germline ends. From germline, CDR1 is SEHNR and CDR2 FQNEAQ (reference sequence). As DNA, the CDR3 is TGTGCCAGCAGCTTAGAACGAACCTGGACGGCGGCCAAAGAGACCCAGTACTTC. The encoded protein is CASSLERTWTAAKETQYF.

This chain joins TRBV5-4 and TRBJ2-5; D is possibly TRBD1 (6 bases). In germline, CDR1 is SGHNT, CDR2 YYREEE (reference sequence). Trimming took 2 bases from V and 2 from J, leaving 10 bases between them. This CDR3 region has 14 residues. DNA of the CDR3: TGTGCCAGCAGCTTCCAAGGGGGTCAAGAGACCCAGTACTTC. This gives the protein CASSFQGGQETQYF.

To note about this clone: Different DNA sequences within this sample yield the same CDR3. V and J are TRBV7-9 and TRBJ2-7; D tentatively fits TRBD1 or TRBD2 (5 bases each). V gave up 3 bases and J gave up 2 bases, with 11 bases separating them. CDR1 and CDR2 (germline): SEHNR, FQNEAQ (reference sequence). This CDR3 spans 14 amino acids. CDR3 sequence reads: CASSFGTGAYEQYF. CDR3 nucleotide sequence: TGTGCCAGCAGCTTCGGGACCGGCGCCTACGAGCAGTACTTC.

This sequence joins TRBV7-6 and TRBJ2-1; D perhaps matches TRBD1 (7 bases). This CDR3 contains 14 residues. V lost 4 bases and J 7 bases, leaving 14 bases between the germline ends. The germline V gene encodes CDR1 SGHVS and CDR2 FNYEAQ. CDR3 DNA sequence: TGTGCCAGCAGCTCCAAGACAGGGAGGAATGAGCAGTTCTTC. Translation gives CASSSKTGRNEQFF.

The chain recombines TRBV7-8 with TRBJ2-2, with 8 bases identical to TRBD1. Germline V gene sequence: CDR1 SGHVS, CDR2 FQNEAQ. V was clipped by 5 bases and J by 4 bases; unmatched bases: 6. The CDR3 sequence is 15 residues long. The CDR3 coding sequence is TGTGCCAGCAGCGAGACAGGGGAGGTCACCGGGGAGCTGTTTTTT. It translates to CASSETGEVTGELFF.

In its sample, this clone was seen once. The J gene is TRBJ2-7, the V gene TRBV6-4; D ambiguous. V was clipped by 4 bases and J by 6 bases, with 4 bases between them. CDR3 length equals 10 residues. The germline V gene encodes CDR1 MRHNA and CDR2 SNTAGT. In DNA form, the CDR3 reads TGTGCCAGCAGTGCCCTCGAGCAGTACTTC. Translating gives CASSALEQYF.

Concerning this clone itself: Distinct nucleotide sequences in the sample also encode this CDR3. This chain connects TRBV9 to TRBJ1-1; D remains ambiguous. The V end was cut by 0 bases, the J end by 5 bases, with 11 bases between. The CDR3 is 14 residues long. CDR1 is SGDLS and CDR2 is YYNGEE in the germline V gene. The CDR3 sequence is CASSVEGRGTEAFF. CDR3 nucleotide sequence: TGTGCCAGCAGCGTAGAGGGCAGAGGAACTGAAGCTTTCTTT.

The chain recombines TRBV6-1 with TRBJ1-2, with 9 bases identical to TRBD1. This CDR3 is built from 14 residues. Germline CDR1 reads MNHNS; CDR2 reads SASEGT. Trimming at V came to 3 bases and at J to 8 bases, leaving 7 bases not matched to a gene. The CDR3 nucleotides read TGTGCCAGCAGTGAGCCCGGGACAGGGAACGGCTACACCTTC. Its protein product is CASSEPGTGNGYTF.

V usage is TRBV7-9 and J usage is TRBJ1-3; maybe TRBD1 (5 bases). Germline V lookup: CDR1 SEHNR, CDR2 FQNEAQ (reference sequence). This CDR3 contains 13 residues. The ends were cut back, 8 bases at V and 4 bases at J, with 12 bases in the middle. The CDR3 DNA sequence: TGTGCCAGCGGGGGGAAGATCGGAAACACCATATATTTT. Residues: CASGGKIGNTIYF.

To note about this clone: Different DNA sequences within this sample yield the same CDR3. V is TRBV9 and J is TRBJ1-1, with D uncertain. Trimming shortened V by 0 bases and J by 4 bases, and 7 bases separated the two germline ends. CDR1 and CDR2 (germline): SGDLS, YYNGEE. The CDR3 extends over 13 amino acids. CDR3 amino acids: CASSVGVGTEAFF. The CDR3 DNA reads as TGTGCCAGCAGCGTAGGTGTCGGCACTGAAGCTTTCTTT.

This chain links TRBV7-9 with TRBJ1-1; 10 bases are shared with TRBD1. V shed 7 bases, J shed 7 bases, and the junction held 12 bases outside the gene matches. Germline-derived CDR1 and CDR2 are SEHNR and FQNEAQ (reference sequence). There are 15 residues in the CDR3. The CDR3 sequence is CASNRPGTGDSEAFF. The CDR3 bases are TGTGCCAGCAACCGCCCCGGGACAGGGGACAGTGAAGCTTTCTTT.

Notes on this clone: The same CDR3 also results from other DNA sequences found in this sample. The chain couples TRBV9 to TRBJ1-1; no clear D gene. Trimming pared 0 bases from V and 0 bases from J, leaving 6 bases between. The germline gives CDR1 SGDLS, CDR2 YYNGEE. The CDR3 contains 14 residues. In nucleotides, the CDR3 is TGTGCCAGCAGCGTAGGTGAAATGAACACTGAAGCTTTCTTT. It encodes CASSVGEMNTEAFF.

The chain carries TRBV6-1 and TRBJ2-6, with D possibly being TRBD1 (5 bases). The V gene's germline CDR1 is MNHNS and CDR2 SASEGT. Trimming left V 3 bases short and J 0 bases short, with 12 bases between. The CDR3 has 17 amino acids. The CDR3 bases are TGTGCCAGCAGTGAGGAAGGGGTTTTCTCTGGGGCCAACGTCCTGACTTTC. Its translation is CASSEEGVFSGANVLTF.

The chain uses TRBV6-1 and TRBJ2-7; 8 nucleotides align to TRBD2. The CDR3 is 14 residues long. Germline CDR1 is MNHNS and CDR2 is SASEGT. The ends lost 3 bases at V and 3 bases at J; junction bases unmatched: 4. This CDR3 reads CASSDLGTSYEQYF. DNA for the CDR3: TGTGCCAGCAGTGATTTGGGGACTAGCTACGAGCAGTACTTC.

The genes are TRBV5-4 and TRBJ2-7; 12 bases are shared with TRBD2. The CDR3 totals 14 residues. V trimming: 2 bases; J trimming: 7 bases; junction bases outside the gene matches: 4. The germline V gene encodes CDR1 SGHNT and CDR2 YYREEE (reference sequence). The CDR3 region is CASSFETSGSEQYF. The CDR3 nucleotides are TGTGCCAGCAGCTTTGAGACTAGCGGGAGTGAGCAGTACTTC.

V is TRBV10-2 and J is TRBJ2-5; 12 nucleotides align to TRBD2. Germline V gene data show CDR1 as WSHSY and CDR2 as SAAADI. V lost 3 bases and J lost 10; bases outside the gene matches: 9. This CDR3 region has 15 residues. The CDR3 spells CASSDPGTSGLNQYF. The CDR3 DNA is TGCGCCAGCAGTGACCCCGGGACTAGCGGGCTGAACCAGTACTTC.